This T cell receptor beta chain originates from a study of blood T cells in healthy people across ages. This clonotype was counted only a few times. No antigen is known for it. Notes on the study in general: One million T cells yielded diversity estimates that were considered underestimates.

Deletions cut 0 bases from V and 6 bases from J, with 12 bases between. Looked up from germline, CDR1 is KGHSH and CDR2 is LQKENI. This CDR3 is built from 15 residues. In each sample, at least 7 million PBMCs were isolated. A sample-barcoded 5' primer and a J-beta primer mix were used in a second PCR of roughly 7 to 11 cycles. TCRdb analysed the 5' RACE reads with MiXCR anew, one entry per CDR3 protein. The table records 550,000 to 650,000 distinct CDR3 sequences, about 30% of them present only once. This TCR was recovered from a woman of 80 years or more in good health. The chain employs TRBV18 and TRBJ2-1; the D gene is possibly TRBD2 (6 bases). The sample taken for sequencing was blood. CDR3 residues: CASSPPGLALNEQFF. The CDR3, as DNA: TGTGCCAGCTCACCACCGGGGCTAGCGCTCAATGAGCAGTTCTTC.